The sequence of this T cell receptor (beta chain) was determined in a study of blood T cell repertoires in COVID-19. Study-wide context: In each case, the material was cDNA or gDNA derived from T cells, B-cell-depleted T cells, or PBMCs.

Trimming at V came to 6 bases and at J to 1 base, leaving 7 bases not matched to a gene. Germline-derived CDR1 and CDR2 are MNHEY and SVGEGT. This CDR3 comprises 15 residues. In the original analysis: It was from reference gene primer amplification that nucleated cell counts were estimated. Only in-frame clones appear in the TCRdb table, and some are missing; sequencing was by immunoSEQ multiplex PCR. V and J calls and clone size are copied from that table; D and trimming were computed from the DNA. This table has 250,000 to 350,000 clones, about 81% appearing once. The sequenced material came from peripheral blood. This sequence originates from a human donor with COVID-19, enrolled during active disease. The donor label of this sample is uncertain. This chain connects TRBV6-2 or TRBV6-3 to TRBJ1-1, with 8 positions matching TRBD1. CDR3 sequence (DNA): TGTGCCAGCAGCTCTTATGGGACAGGGAACACTGAAGCTTTCTTT. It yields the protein CASSSYGTGNTEAFF.